This record concerns one T cell receptor beta chain sequence. The target antigen is unknown. These data come from a study of cytomegalovirus exposure and HLA in healthy donors. The protocol was immunoSEQ multiplex PCR, while the TCRdb copy is restricted to in-frame clones and leaves out a portion. Among over 200,000 clones listed, around four fifths were seen once. Study conclusions and caveats: TCR sequences were mostly rare, though some public TCRs occurred in many donors. Reportedly, diagnosis of cytomegalovirus status by the classifier showed high specificity and sensitivity. Altogether, 160 or so TCR beta chains were recorded as cytomegalovirus-associated.

The source is a woman under 30 in good health and CMV-seronegative. Input material: PBMCs.

The CDR3 DNA reads as TGTGCCAGCAGTGAAATCTACGAGCAGTACTTC. Amino acids: CASSEIYEQYF. The chain combines TRBV25-1 with TRBJ2-7; no firm D call. The CDR3 spans 11 residues. V lost 2 bases, J lost 3 bases, and 2 bases lay in between. Germline loops: CDR1 MGHDK, CDR2 SYGVNS.